These T cell receptor beta chains were read from a single sample in a study of OX40 agonist ivuxolimab in advanced cancers. TCRdb's table, derived via immunoSEQ multiplex PCR, lists solely in-frame clones and lacks some. The repertoire holds about 31,000 clones, approximately 87% seen once, with about 30% in the top ten. The specimen comprised CD4+ or CD8+ T cells sorted from blood, sampled in a trial of the OX40 agonist ivuxolimab. The receptors derive from an adult with an advanced solid tumor such as melanoma, head and neck, liver or kidney cancer. CDR3s include the opening cysteine and the closing phenylalanine or tryptophan. Fields, in order: clone size, D gene, J gene, V gene, CDR3 DNA, CDR3 protein. A D gene is named only where the DNA matches it firmly. Size is stated for part of the rows, as once, few or many counts, or as a class when the clone is expanded.

>once|.|TRBJ2-1|TRBV6-4
TGTGCCAGCAGTAGGTGGGAGGTGATATCCTACAATGAGCAGTTCTTC
CASSRWEVISYNEQFF
>.|.|TRBJ2-3|TRBV6-5
TGTGCCAGCAACGCCAGGGGTGGGGATACGCAGTATTTT
CASNARGGDTQYF
>few|TRBD2|TRBJ2-1|TRBV11-2
TGTGCCAGCACCCAAGCGGGAGACCTTTTTGGTGAGCAGTTCTTC
CASTQAGDLFGEQFF
>.|TRBD1|TRBJ2-3|TRBV27
TGTGCCAGCAGTTTCACGGGACAGGGCCCCCTAGATACGCAGTATTTT
CASSFTGQGPLDTQYF
>.|.|TRBJ2-7|TRBV9
TGTGCCAGCAGCGTAGGTCGGGAACTATCCTACGAGCAGTACTTC
CASSVGRELSYEQYF
>.|.|TRBJ1-2|TRBV19
TGTGCCAGTAGTACCATAGGAAGCTATGGCTACACCTTC
CASSTIGSYGYTF
>.|.|TRBJ2-3|TRBV28
TGTGCCAGCAGCCATCCCCGAGGAGCGGCGTATCAAGATACGCAGTATTTT
CASSHPRGAAYQDTQYF
>.|.|TRBJ2-4|TRBV30
TGTGCCTGGAGACAGGGTATCCTAGCGGTCAGTCTAGCCAAAAACATTCAGTACTTC
CAWRQGILAVSLAKNIQYF
>.|.|TRBJ1-2|TRBV9
TGTGCCAGCAGCCCTCGGGGACTCGTGGTTGGCTACACCTTC
CASSPRGLVVGYTF
>.|TRBD2|TRBJ2-7|TRBV13
TGTGCCAGCAGCTTAAGCGGGAGGGCCTACGAGCAGTACTTC
CASSLSGRAYEQYF
>few|TRBD2|TRBJ2-3|TRBV18
TGTGCCAGCTCACCAGCCCCCCCCCTAGCGGGCGGCACAGATACGCAGTATTTT
CASSPAPPLAGGTDTQYF
>.|TRBD1|TRBJ2-2|TRBV19
TGTGCCAGTAAAAACCGGGACAGCGGCAACACCGGGGAGCTGTTTTTT
CASKNRDSGNTGELFF
>.|.|TRBJ2-7|TRBV2
TGTGCCAGCAGTGCCGAGCAGTACTTC
CASSAEQYF
>.|.|TRBJ2-7|TRBV6-4
TGTGCCAGCAGTGACCCAGGGAACGAGCAGTACTTC
CASSDPGNEQYF
>.|.|TRBJ2-5|TRBV13
TGTGCCAGCAGCCCCCCCGCGGGGGAGACCCAGTACTTC
CASSPPAGETQYF
>once|TRBD1|TRBJ2-7|TRBV13
TGTGCCAGCAGCAGGACAGGGGGACACGAGCAGTACTTC
CASSRTGGHEQYF
>few|.|TRBJ2-3|TRBV29-1
TGCAGCGTTGAAACCCCCAAAGCGCCAATGGCAGATACGCAGTATTTT
CSVETPKAPMADTQYF
>.|TRBD2|TRBJ2-7|TRBV10-1
TGCGCCAGCAAAGCGGGAGGGCTGGACGAGCAGTACTTC
CASKAGGLDEQYF
>.|.|TRBJ2-1|TRBV28
TGTGCCAGCAGATTGACCGTCCGAGGTAACGTTGATGAGCAGTTCTTC
CASRLTVRGNVDEQFF
>.|.|TRBJ2-3|TRBV28
TGTGCCAGCAGTTTAAGGGTTTTCAGCACAGATACGCAGTATTTT
CASSLRVFSTDTQYF
>.|.|TRBJ1-2|TRBV30
TGTGCCTGGAGTGCCGGGGGTAACTATGGCTACACCTTC
CAWSAGGNYGYTF
>.|.|TRBJ2-5|TRBV7-9
TGTGCCAGCAGCCCCCAGACACAACACCAAGAGACCCAGTACTTC
CASSPQTQHQETQYF
>.|.|TRBJ2-4|TRBV11-2
TGTGCCAGCAGCTTAGAGGTTTGGGGCCTAGCCAAAAACATTCAGTACTTC
CASSLEVWGLAKNIQYF
>.|TRBD1|TRBJ1-2|TRBV5-4
TGTGCCAGCAGCTCCGGGACAGGGGGCCATCTCTATGGCTACACCTTC
CASSSGTGGHLYGYTF
>.|TRBD2|TRBJ2-7|TRBV9
TGTGCCAGCAGCGTCGGCTCGGGACTAGCTGACTACGAGCAGTACTTC
CASSVGSGLADYEQYF
>.|.|TRBJ2-7|TRBV11-3
TGTGCCAGCACCCTGGGGGGAGTCCCCTACGAGCAGTACTTC
CASTLGGVPYEQYF
>.|TRBD2|TRBJ2-1|TRBV7-9
TGTGCCAGCAGCTTGACTAGCGGGGGAGTAATTGAGCAGTTCTTC
CASSLTSGGVIEQFF
>.|.|TRBJ1-5|TRBV6-1
TGTGCCAGCAGGGTTTTAGGGGGGATTCAGCCCCAGCATTTT
CASRVLGGIQPQHF
>.|TRBD2|TRBJ2-1|TRBV9
TGTGCCAGCAGCGGGGACTATCGTAACAATGAGCAGTTCTTC
CASSGDYRNNEQFF
>.|.|TRBJ2-7|TRBV5-5
TGTGCCAGCAGCTTGGTGCGTTTCAGCTCCTACGAGCAGTACTTC
CASSLVRFSSYEQYF
>.|TRBD1|TRBJ1-1|TRBV4-1
TGCGCCAGCACCCCAGACAGGGCAGAAGCTTTCTTT
CASTPDRAEAFF
>once|.|TRBJ2-6|TRBV27
TGTGCCAGCAACCGCAAGGGGCCTCCGTCTGGGGCCAACGTCCTGACTTTC
CASNRKGPPSGANVLTF
>few|TRBD2|TRBJ2-3|TRBV27
TGTGCCAGCAGTTTATTTAGCGGGAGAACGAAGAGGACAGATACGCAGTATTTT
CASSLFSGRTKRTDTQYF
>.|.|TRBJ1-6|TRBV5-6
TGTGCCAGCAGCTTCCGGGGCCGTAATTCACCCCTCCACTTT
CASSFRGRNSPLHF
>.|TRBD2|TRBJ2-3|TRBV5-4
TGTGCCAGCAGCCCACGGAGGGGTAGCGGGAGGGCCGCAGATACGCAGTATTTT
CASSPRRGSGRAADTQYF
>few|.|TRBJ2-7|TRBV2
TGTGCCAGCAGTGAAGGGAGCTACGAGCAGTACTTC
CASSEGSYEQYF
>.|.|TRBJ2-5|TRBV25-1
TGTGCCAGCAGTCTCAATCTTGAAGAAGAAGAGACCCAGTACTTC
CASSLNLEEEETQYF
>.|TRBD2|TRBJ2-3|TRBV5-5
TGTGCCAGCAGCTTCTGGTACGGACTAGCAGGATCAGATACGCAGTATTTT
CASSFWYGLAGSDTQYF
>.|TRBD1|TRBJ2-7|TRBV5-1
TGCGCCAGCAGCTTCCCGGACAGGGTTGATACTGACGAGCAGTACTTC
CASSFPDRVDTDEQYF
>.|.|TRBJ1-1|TRBV5-4
TGTGCCAGCAGCAACCGGGGCCAACAACCTGAAGCTTTCTTT
CASSNRGQQPEAFF
>.|.|TRBJ2-6|TRBV7-8
TGTGCCAGCAGCTTATTGATGGGGCCTGGGGCCAACGTCCTGACTTTC
CASSLLMGPGANVLTF
>.|.|TRBJ1-5|TRBV7-6
TGTGCCAGCAGCTTCCGCGCGGGTAGCAATCAGCCCCAGCATTTT
CASSFRAGSNQPQHF
>.|TRBD2|TRBJ2-3|TRBV9
TGTGCCAGCAGCGTCGGGACTAGCGGGAGCACAGATACGCAGTATTTT
CASSVGTSGSTDTQYF
>.|.|TRBJ1-1|TRBV6-6
TGTGCCAGCAGTTCTCTTACTGAAGCTTTCTTT
CASSSLTEAFF
>.|TRBD2|TRBJ2-7|TRBV9
TGTGCCAGCAGCGTAAACAGCGGGGGCGAGCAGTACTTC
CASSVNSGGEQYF
>few|.|TRBJ1-1|TRBV11-2
TGTGCCAGCAGCTTGGGGGGGAGCTCTGAAGCTTTCTTT
CASSLGGSSEAFF
>.|TRBD1|TRBJ2-5|TRBV10-3
TGTGCCATCAGTGAGTTAAAGTTTGAGGGACAGGGGGGAGAGACCCAGTACTTC
CAISELKFEGQGGETQYF